The clone carrying this T cell receptor (beta chain) occurred once. This record belongs to a study of cytomegalovirus exposure and HLA in healthy donors. Data came from immunoSEQ multiplex PCR; TCRdb stores just in-frame clones and leaves some out. This sample has fewer than 400,000 clones, with 88% found just once. Sequences were obtained from PBMCs. The receptor comes from a man aged 30 to 45 in good health and CMV-seronegative.

The CDR3 sequence is CASSEVPGDFPFF. CDR3 DNA: TGCGCCAGCAGCGAGGTGCCGGGTGACTTCCCTTTTTTT. The chain couples TRBV4-1 to TRBJ1-4; the D is unclear. The V gene's germline CDR1 is MGHRA and CDR2 YSYEKL. This CDR3 spans 13 amino acids. Trimming pared 5 bases from V and 17 bases from J, leaving 21 bases between.